This T cell receptor (beta chain) was documented in a study of radiotherapy plus CTLA-4 blockade in lung cancer. The study, taken as a whole, reports: Clones derived from tumor TCRs expanded in blood after radiotherapy plus ipilimumab.

Participants had chemo-refractory metastatic non-small-cell lung cancer and were treated with focal radiation plus ipilimumab CTLA-4 blockade. A word on this clone: Its specificity is unknown.

The table came from immunoSEQ multiplex PCR; TCRdb's copy has only in-frame clones and leaves some out. The sample has approximately 85,000 clones; about 83% are singletons. The CDR3 is 15 residues long. Per the germline V gene, CDR1 is SGHDT and CDR2 is YYEEEE. V shed 6 bases and J shed 0 bases, with 15 bases lying between them. This TCR was recovered from a human donor with non-small cell lung cancer that progressed on radiotherapy plus ipilimumab. The sequencing used peripheral blood, collected from a patient treated with radiotherapy plus ipilimumab. The V gene is TRBV5-6, the J gene TRBJ1-1; a possible D gene is TRBD1 (6 bases). The CDR3 bases are TGTGCCAGCACTACTCCGGGACACTTGAACACTGAAGCTTTCTTT. Encoded protein: CASTTPGHLNTEAFF. Combining the CDR3 with reference TRBV5-6 and TRBJ1-1 gives the whole variable domain DAGVTQSPTHLIKTRGQQVTLRCSPKSGHDTVSWYQQALGQGPQFIFQYYEEEERQRGNFPDRFSGHQFPNYSSELNVNALLLGDSALYLCASTTPGHLNTEAFFGQGTRLTVV.